These 9 T cell receptor beta chains share one sample of origin, sequenced in a study of cytotoxic CD8 clonotypes in ibrutinib-treated CLL. TCRdb's copy holds only in-frame clones and misses some; the assay was immunoSEQ multiplex PCR. The sample holds more than 50,000 clones, roughly 57% seen once. The sequencing used PBMCs, collected after 12 months of ibrutinib treatment. Every receptor here comes from a human donor with chronic lymphocytic leukemia.

V gene TRBV29-1 combines with J gene TRBJ2-5, with 8 bases that match TRBD1. Trimming removed 2 bases from V and 5 bases from J; junction bases left unmatched: 4. This CDR3 has 13 residues. Per germline, CDR1 SQVTM and CDR2 ANQGSEA. CDR3 amino acids: CSVELQGVETQYF. As DNA, the CDR3 is TGCAGCGTTGAACTACAGGGGGTTGAGACCCAGTACTTC.

The CDR3 loop reads CASSSLSNTEAFF. CDR3 coding DNA: TGTGCCAGCAGCTCGTTGTCGAACACTGAAGCTTTCTTT. The chain links TRBV12-2 to TRBJ1-1. TRBV12-2 is a listed pseudogene. The CDR3 sequence is 13 residues long.

This chain joins TRBV27 and TRBJ2-2; D call uncertain. The CDR3 contains 15 residues. V lost 8 bases and J 4 bases, leaving 17 bases between the germline ends. Germline V gene sequence: CDR1 MNHEY, CDR2 SMNVEV (reference sequence). CDR3 protein: CASASGQIGTGELFF. As DNA, the CDR3 is TGTGCCAGCGCCTCCGGGCAGATCGGCACCGGGGAGCTGTTTTTT.

This clone was counted between two and nine times. The chain recombines TRBV10-3 with TRBJ1-4; D ambiguous. Trimming removed 0 bases from V and 7 bases from J, with 6 bases in between. This CDR3 has 13 residues. Germline assignment: CDR1 ENHRY and CDR2 SYGVKD. DNA of the CDR3: TGTGCCATCAGTGAGTCGTGGTCTGAAAAACTGTTTTTT. Protein sequence: CAISESWSEKLFF.

The chain uses TRBV18 and TRBJ2-7; D might be TRBD1 (5 bases). Germline V gene lookup returns CDR1 KGHSH and CDR2 LQKENI. The CDR3 runs 12 residues. V was trimmed by 5 bases and J by 5 bases, leaving 10 bases between them. DNA for the CDR3: TGTGCCAGCTCAAAAGGGGTGGACGAGCAGTACGTC. The encoded protein is CASSKGVDEQYV.

This chain joins TRBV5-4 and TRBJ2-5; a possible D gene is TRBD1 (5 bases). The CDR3 runs 16 residues. V was shortened by 4 bases and J by 5 bases, with 21 bases between the two germline ends. Germline CDR1 is SGHNT and CDR2 is YYREEE (reference sequence). CDR3 DNA sequence: TGTGCCAGCAGCCCGCTTTCCCCGCTCAGGGATGAGACCCAGTACTTC. It is translated as CASSPLSPLRDETQYF.

Here the CDR3 reads CASSLAGNGNQPQHF. CDR3 nucleotides: TGTGCCAGCAGCTTAGCGGGGAATGGCAATCAGCCCCAGCATTTT. The genes are TRBV7-9 and TRBJ1-5; D ambiguous. Deletions cut 0 bases from V and 2 bases from J, with 8 bases between. The CDR3 spans 15 residues. Germline V gene data show CDR1 as SEHNR and CDR2 as FQNEAQ (reference sequence).

The chain joins TRBV19 to TRBJ1-6; no reliable D call. Looked up from germline, CDR1 is LNHDA and CDR2 is SQIVND (reference sequence). The V gene lost 5 bases and the J gene lost 7 bases, with 12 bases spanning the gap. This CDR3 region has 14 residues. CDR3 nucleotide sequence: TGTGCCAGTAGTGAGGCTTTTGGAAATTCACCCCTCCACTTT. It is translated as CASSEAFGNSPLHF.

Concerning this clone: This may come from a read error, since a much larger clone is one base off. The V call is TRBV6-5, the J call TRBJ1-3; no clear D. The germline CDR1 and CDR2 sequences are MNHEY and SVGAGI. The CDR3 is 15 residues long. The CDR3, as DNA: TGTGGCAGCAGTTACGGGGAAAGCTCTGGAAACACCATATATTTT. It translates to CGSSYGESSGNTIYF.